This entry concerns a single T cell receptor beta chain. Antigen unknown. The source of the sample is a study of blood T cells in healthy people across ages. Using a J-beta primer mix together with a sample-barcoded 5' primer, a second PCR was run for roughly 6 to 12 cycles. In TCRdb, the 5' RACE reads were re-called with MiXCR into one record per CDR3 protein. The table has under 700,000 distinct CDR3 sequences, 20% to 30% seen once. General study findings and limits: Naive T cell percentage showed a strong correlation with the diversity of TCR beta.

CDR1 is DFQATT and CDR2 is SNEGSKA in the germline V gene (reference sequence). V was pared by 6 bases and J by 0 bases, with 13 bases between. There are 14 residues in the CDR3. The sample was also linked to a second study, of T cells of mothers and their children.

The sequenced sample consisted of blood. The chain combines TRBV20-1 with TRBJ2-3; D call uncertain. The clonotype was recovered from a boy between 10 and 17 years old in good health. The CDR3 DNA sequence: TGCAGTGCAGGACCGGGTACGAGCACAGATACGCAGTATTTT. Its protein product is CSAGPGTSTDTQYF.